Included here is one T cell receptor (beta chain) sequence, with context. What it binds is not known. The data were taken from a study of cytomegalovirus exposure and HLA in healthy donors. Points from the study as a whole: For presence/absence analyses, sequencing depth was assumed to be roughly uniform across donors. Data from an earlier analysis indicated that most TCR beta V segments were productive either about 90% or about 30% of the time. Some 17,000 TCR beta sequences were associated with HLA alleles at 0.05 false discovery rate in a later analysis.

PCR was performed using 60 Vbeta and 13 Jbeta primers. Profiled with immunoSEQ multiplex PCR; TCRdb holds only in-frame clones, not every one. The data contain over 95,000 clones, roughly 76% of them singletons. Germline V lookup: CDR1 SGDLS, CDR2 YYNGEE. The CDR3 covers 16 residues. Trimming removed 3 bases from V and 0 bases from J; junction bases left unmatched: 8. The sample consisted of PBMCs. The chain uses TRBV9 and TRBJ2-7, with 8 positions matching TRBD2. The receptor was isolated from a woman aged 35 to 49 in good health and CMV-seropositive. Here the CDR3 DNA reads TGTGCCAGCAGCGCCCGTGGCGGGGGGAGCTCCTACGAGCAGTACTTC. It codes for CASSARGGGSSYEQYF.